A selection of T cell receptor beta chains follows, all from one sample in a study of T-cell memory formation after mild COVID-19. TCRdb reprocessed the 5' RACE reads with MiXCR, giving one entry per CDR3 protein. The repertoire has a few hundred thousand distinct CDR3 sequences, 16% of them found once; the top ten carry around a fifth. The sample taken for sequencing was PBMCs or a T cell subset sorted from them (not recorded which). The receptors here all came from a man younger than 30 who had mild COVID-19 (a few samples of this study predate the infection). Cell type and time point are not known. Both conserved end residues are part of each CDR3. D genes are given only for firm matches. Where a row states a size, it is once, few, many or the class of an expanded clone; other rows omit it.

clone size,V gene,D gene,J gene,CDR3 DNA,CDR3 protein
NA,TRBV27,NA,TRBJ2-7,TGTGCCAGCAGTTGGGGGCCCCCATACTACGAGCAGTACTTC,CASSWGPPYYEQYF
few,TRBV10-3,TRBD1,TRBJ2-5,TGTGCCATAGCCGGGACAGAAGAGACCCAGTACTTC,CAIAGTEETQYF
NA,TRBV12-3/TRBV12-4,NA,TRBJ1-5,TGTGCCAGCAGTTCACCCGGGACAACGGAGCCCCAGCATTTT,CASSSPGTTEPQHF
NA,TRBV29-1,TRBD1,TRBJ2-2,TGCAGCGTTGAATATAGGGGGCAAGACACCGGGGAGCTGTTTTTT,CSVEYRGQDTGELFF
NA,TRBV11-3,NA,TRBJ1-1,TGTGCCAGCAGCCCCGGAGGAATGGAGAACACTGAAGCTTTCTTT,CASSPGGMENTEAFF
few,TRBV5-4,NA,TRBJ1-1,TGTGCCAGCAGCTTGAGGGCCAACACTGAAGCTTTCTTT,CASSLRANTEAFF
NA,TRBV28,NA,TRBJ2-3,TGTGCCAGCAGCTATCTAAGTCTGGGCTACGGGGACACAGATACGCAGTATTTT,CASSYLSLGYGDTDTQYF
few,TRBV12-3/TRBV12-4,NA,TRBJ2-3,TGTGCCAGCAGTCCCCCTCGTCGGCGCACAGATACGCAGTATTTT,CASSPPRRRTDTQYF
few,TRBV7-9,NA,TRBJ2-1,TGTGCCAGCAGCTCTTCCTTGACGGGCGAGCAGTTCTTC,CASSSSLTGEQFF
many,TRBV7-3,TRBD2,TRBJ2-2,TGTGCCAGCAGCTCGGGACTAGTCACCGGGGAGCTGTTTTTT,CASSSGLVTGELFF
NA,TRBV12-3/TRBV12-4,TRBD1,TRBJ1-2,TGTGCCAGCAGCCAGGGGGGGCCAGGCTATGGCTACACCTTC,CASSQGGPGYGYTF
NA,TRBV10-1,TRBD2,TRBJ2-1,TGCGCCAGCAGTGCTTTCGGACTAGCGGGGGGGATGAATGAGCAGTTCTTC,CASSAFGLAGGMNEQFF
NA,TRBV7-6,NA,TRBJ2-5,TGTGCCAGCAGCGGCGGCAACCAGGAGACCCAGTACTTC,CASSGGNQETQYF
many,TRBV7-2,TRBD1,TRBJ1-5,TGTGCCAGCAGCCCCGGGACAGGGGGCAATCAGCCCCAGCATTTT,CASSPGTGGNQPQHF
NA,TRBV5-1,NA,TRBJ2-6,TGCGCCAGCAGCTTAGTCCCAATAGGGGCCAACGTCCTGACTTTC,CASSLVPIGANVLTF
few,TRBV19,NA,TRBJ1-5,TGTGCCAGTAGTATAGAGGAGGGCAGGGCTCAGCCCCAGCATTTT,CASSIEEGRAQPQHF
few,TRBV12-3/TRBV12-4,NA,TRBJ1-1,TGTGCCAGCAGTTTAGAGTGGCAGAATGAAGCTTTCTTT,CASSLEWQNEAFF
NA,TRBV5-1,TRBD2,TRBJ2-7,TGCGCCAGCAGCTCTACTAGCGGGACCTACGAGCAGTACTTC,CASSSTSGTYEQYF
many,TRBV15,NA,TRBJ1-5,TGTGCCACCAGCAGAAGCGCAGGGGATCAGCCCCAGCATTTT,CATSRSAGDQPQHF
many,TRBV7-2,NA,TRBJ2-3,TGTGCCAGCAGCTTAGGGTGGGGGCCTCTAAATACAGATACGCAGTATTTT,CASSLGWGPLNTDTQYF
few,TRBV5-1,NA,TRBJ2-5,TGCGCCAGCAGCTTGCAGGGGGGCCCCCAAGAGACCCAGTACTTC,CASSLQGGPQETQYF
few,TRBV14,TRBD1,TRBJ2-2,TGTGCCAGCAGCTTTCGTGTTGGGACAGGGACTTTCGCCGGGGAGCTGTTTTTT,CASSFRVGTGTFAGELFF
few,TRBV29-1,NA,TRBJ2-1,TGCAGCGTTGATCTCGGCGAGCAGTTCTTC,CSVDLGEQFF
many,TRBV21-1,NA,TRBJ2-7,TGTGCCAGCAGCATTGGGACAGGGAAGAGGTACTACGAGCAGTACTTC,CASSIGTGKRYYEQYF